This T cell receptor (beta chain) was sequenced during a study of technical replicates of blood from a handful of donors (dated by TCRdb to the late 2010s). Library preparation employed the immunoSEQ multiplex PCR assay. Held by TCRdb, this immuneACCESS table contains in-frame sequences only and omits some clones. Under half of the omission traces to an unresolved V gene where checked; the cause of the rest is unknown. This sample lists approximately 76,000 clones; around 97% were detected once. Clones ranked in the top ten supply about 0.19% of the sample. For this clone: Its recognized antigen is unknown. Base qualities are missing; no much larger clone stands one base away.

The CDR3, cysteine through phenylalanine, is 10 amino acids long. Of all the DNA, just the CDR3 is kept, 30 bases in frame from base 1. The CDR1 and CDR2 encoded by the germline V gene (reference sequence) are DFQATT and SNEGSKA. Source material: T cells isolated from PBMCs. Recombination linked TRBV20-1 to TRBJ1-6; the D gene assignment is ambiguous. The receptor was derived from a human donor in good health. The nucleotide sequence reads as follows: TGCGGCGGGCCCTTTCAATCCCTCCACTTT. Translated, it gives CGGPFQSLHF.